The 13 T cell receptor beta chains given below trace back to one sample, sequenced in a study of response to subunit inactivated influenza vaccine. TCRdb passed the RT-PCR reads through MiXCR, listing each CDR3 protein once. This table has roughly 670,000 distinct CDR3 sequences, 14% appearing once. The sample was PBMCs from blood, taken roughly 15 days before vaccination. The receptors come from a man in his fifties who received an inactivated influenza vaccine.

The chain links TRBV28 to TRBJ2-1; D is perhaps TRBD2 (6 bases). The CDR3 is made up of 13 amino acids. Germline-derived CDR1 and CDR2 are MDHEN and SYDVKM. The CDR3 loop reads CASVTSWVGEQFF. The CDR3 DNA is TGTGCTTCAGTTACTAGCTGGGTTGGTGAGCAGTTCTTC. Full variable domain (outside the CDR3, taken from reference TRBV28 and TRBJ2-1): DVKVTQSSRYLVKRTGEKVFLECVQDMDHENMFWYRQDPGLGLRLIYFSYDVKMKEKGDIPEGYSVSREKKERFSLILESASTNQTSMYLCASVTSWVGEQFFGPGTRLTVL.

J is TRBJ1-5 and V is TRBV28, with TRBD1 identical over 7 bases. Per the germline V gene, CDR1 is MDHEN and CDR2 is SYDVKM. Germline trimming cut 1 base from V and 2 bases from J; bases unmatched to any gene: 5. The length of the CDR3 is 16 residues. DNA for the CDR3: TGTGCCAGCAGTTTATACCGAGGGGGCGGCAATCAGCCCCAGCATTTT. It encodes CASSLYRGGGNQPQHF.

This clonotype was counted a few times. CDR3 protein: CASSPVSEQFF. The CDR3 region has the DNA TGTGCCAGCAGCCCCGTAAGTGAGCAGTTCTTC. The V call is TRBV7-2, the J call TRBJ2-1; D not resolved. The CDR3 contains 11 residues. The V gene's germline CDR1 is SGHTA and CDR2 FQGNSA. V was shortened by 5 bases and J by 9 bases, with 8 bases between the two germline ends. Using reference TRBV7-2 and TRBJ2-1 for the parts outside the CDR3, the full variable domain is GAGVSQSPSNKVTEKGKDVELRCDPISGHTALYWYRQSLGQGLEFLIYFQGNSAPDKSGLPSDRFSAERTGGSVSTLTIQRTQQEDSAVYLCASSPVSEQFFGPGTRLTVL.

The chain couples TRBV5-1 to TRBJ2-5; no firm D call. The germline CDR1 and CDR2 sequences are SGHRS and YFSETQ. V lost 0 bases to trimming and J lost 4 bases, with 19 bases between them. The CDR3 spans 17 residues. CDR3 sequence: CASSLGFRTEKTETQYF. In DNA, the CDR3 is TGCGCCAGCAGCTTGGGATTTCGGACCGAGAAGACAGAGACCCAGTACTTC.

This clonotype turned up a few times. The chain carries TRBV2 and TRBJ2-1; TRBD2 matches at 9 bases. The germline V gene has CDR1 SNHLY and CDR2 FYNNEI. With V trimmed by 6 bases and J by 6 bases, 9 bases remained unmatched. The length of the CDR3 is 15 residues. CDR3 sequence: CASRDRAGGGNEQFF. The CDR3 DNA is TGTGCCAGCAGGGACCGGGCGGGAGGGGGCAATGAGCAGTTCTTC.

This chain connects TRBV7-2 to TRBJ1-1; D is unclear. CDR1 SGHTA and CDR2 FQGNSA come from the germline V gene. V was trimmed by 4 bases and J by 5 bases, leaving 20 bases between them. There are 16 residues in the CDR3. The CDR3 nucleotides are TGTGCCAGCAGCTCACCGCTTCGGGGTATTGAGACTGAAGCTTTCTTT. As protein: CASSSPLRGIETEAFF.

The chain uses TRBV20-1 and TRBJ2-5; 9 bases fit TRBD2. The germline CDR1 and CDR2 sequences are DFQATT and SNEGSKA (reference sequence). Unmatched junction bases numbered 9, after V lost 6 bases and J lost 1 base. The CDR3 has 15 residues. Here the CDR3 DNA reads TGCAGTGCCAGTGGCCCTAGCGGGGTCCAAGAGACCCAGTACTTC. It is translated as CSASGPSGVQETQYF.

In this sample, this clonotype turned up a few times. This chain links TRBV18 with TRBJ2-3; 12 nucleotides align to TRBD2. This CDR3 has 19 amino acids. V lost 2 bases to trimming and J lost 0 bases; unmatched junction nucleotides: 9. CDR1 is KGHSH and CDR2 is LQKENI in the germline V gene. CDR3 bases: TGTGCCAGCTCACCAATAACTAGCGGGAGGAATCTTAGCACAGATACGCAGTATTTT. This sequence encodes CASSPITSGRNLSTDTQYF.

The rearrangement links TRBV28 to TRBJ2-3; D may be TRBD2 (7 bases). The CDR3 is 14 amino acids. V dropped 10 bases and J dropped 1 base, with 15 bases sitting between them. CDR1 and CDR2 from the germline V gene are MDHEN and SYDVKM. CDR3 DNA: TGTGCCACCGAGGGGGGGGGCGGCACAGATACGCAGTATTTT. It is translated as CATEGGGGTDTQYF.

This clonotype has more than one count but fewer than ten. The rearrangement joins TRBV20-1 to TRBJ1-5; 9 bases line up with TRBD1. V was clipped by 3 bases and J by 2 bases; unmatched bases: 8. The CDR3 is 16 amino acids. CDR1 DFQATT and CDR2 SNEGSKA come from the germline V gene (reference sequence). The CDR3 sequence is CSASGTGWMGNQPQHF. Written as DNA, the CDR3 is TGCAGTGCTAGCGGGACAGGGTGGATGGGCAATCAGCCCCAGCATTTT.

The rearrangement uses TRBV20-1 and TRBJ2-5; no definite D call. CDR3 size: 12 residues. Deletions cut 3 bases from V and 1 base from J, with 6 bases between. Per germline, CDR1 DFQATT and CDR2 SNEGSKA (reference sequence). CDR3 region: CSASHSQETQYF. The CDR3 DNA sequence: TGCAGTGCTAGCCACAGCCAAGAGACCCAGTACTTC.

This chain links TRBV4-3 with TRBJ2-3; TRBD2 is a possible D gene (6 bases). This CDR3 contains 18 residues. Germline CDR1 is LGHNA and CDR2 is YSLEER. Trimming cost V 0 bases and J 6 bases, with 22 bases left between them. CDR3 coding DNA: TGCGCCAGCAGCCAAGATTGGTCCCGGCGGGGCCTGGTGGATACGCAGTATTTT. Translated, it gives CASSQDWSRRGLVDTQYF.

This clonotype was seen many times. The CDR3 sequence: CASSQDRAYAGELFF. CDR3 coding DNA: TGTGCCAGCAGCCAAGATAGAGCGTACGCCGGGGAGCTGTTTTTT. The V gene is TRBV4-2, the J gene TRBJ2-2, with no clear D. This CDR3 comprises 15 residues. Germline V gene lookup returns CDR1 LGHNA and CDR2 YNFKEQ. V lost 0 bases to trimming and J lost 6 bases, with 11 bases between them.